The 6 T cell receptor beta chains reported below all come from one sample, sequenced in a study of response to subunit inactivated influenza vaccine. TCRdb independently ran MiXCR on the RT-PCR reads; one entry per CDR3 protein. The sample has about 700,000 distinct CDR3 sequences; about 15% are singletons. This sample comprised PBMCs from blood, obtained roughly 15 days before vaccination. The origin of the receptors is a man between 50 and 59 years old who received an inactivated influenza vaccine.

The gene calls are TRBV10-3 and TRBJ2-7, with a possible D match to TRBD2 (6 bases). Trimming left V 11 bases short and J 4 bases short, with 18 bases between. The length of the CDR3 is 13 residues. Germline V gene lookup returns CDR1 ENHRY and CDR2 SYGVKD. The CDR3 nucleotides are TGTGCCGCGCGGGGCAGCGGTGGGTACGAGCAGTACTTC. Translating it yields CAARGSGGYEQYF.

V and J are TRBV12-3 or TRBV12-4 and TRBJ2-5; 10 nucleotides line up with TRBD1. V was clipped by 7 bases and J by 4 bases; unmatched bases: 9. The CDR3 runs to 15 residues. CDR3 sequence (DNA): TGTGCCAGCACCGACGACAGGGGGCCCCCAGAGACCCAGTACTTC. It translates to CASTDDRGPPETQYF.

The CDR3 region is CASSLGSQGGVGTQYF. CDR3 sequence (DNA): TGTGCCAGCAGCTTAGGTTCCCAGGGCGGGGTAGGGACCCAGTACTTC. V gene TRBV11-2 combines with J gene TRBJ2-5; D may be TRBD2 (6 bases). Trimming shortened V by 1 base and J by 7 bases, and 19 bases separated the two germline ends. This CDR3 is built from 16 residues. Germline assignment: CDR1 SGHAT and CDR2 FQNNGV.

The CDR3 sequence: CASSQDPSGPRGASETQYF. The CDR3 DNA sequence: TGCGCCAGCAGCCAAGACCCCAGCGGACCCCGGGGGGCCTCGGAGACCCAGTACTTC. This chain links TRBV4-3 with TRBJ2-5, with D tentatively TRBD2 (7 bases). Trimming removed 0 bases from V and 5 bases from J, with 25 bases in between. The CDR3 spans 19 residues. The germline CDR1 and CDR2 sequences are LGHNA and YSLEER.

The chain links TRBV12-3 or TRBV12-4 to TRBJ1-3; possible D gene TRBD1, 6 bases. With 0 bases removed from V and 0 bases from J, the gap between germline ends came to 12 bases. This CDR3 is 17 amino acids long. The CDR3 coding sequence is TGTGCCAGCAGTTTAGCGGGGACACCGTTCTCTGGAAACACCATATATTTT. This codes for CASSLAGTPFSGNTIYF.

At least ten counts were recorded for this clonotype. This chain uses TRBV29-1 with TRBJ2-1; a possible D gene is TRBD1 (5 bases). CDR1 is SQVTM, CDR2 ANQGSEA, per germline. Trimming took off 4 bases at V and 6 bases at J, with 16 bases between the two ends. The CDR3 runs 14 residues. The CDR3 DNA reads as TGCAGCGTTGGTCACAGTGCAGGGCCCAATGAGCAGTTCTTC. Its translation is CSVGHSAGPNEQFF.